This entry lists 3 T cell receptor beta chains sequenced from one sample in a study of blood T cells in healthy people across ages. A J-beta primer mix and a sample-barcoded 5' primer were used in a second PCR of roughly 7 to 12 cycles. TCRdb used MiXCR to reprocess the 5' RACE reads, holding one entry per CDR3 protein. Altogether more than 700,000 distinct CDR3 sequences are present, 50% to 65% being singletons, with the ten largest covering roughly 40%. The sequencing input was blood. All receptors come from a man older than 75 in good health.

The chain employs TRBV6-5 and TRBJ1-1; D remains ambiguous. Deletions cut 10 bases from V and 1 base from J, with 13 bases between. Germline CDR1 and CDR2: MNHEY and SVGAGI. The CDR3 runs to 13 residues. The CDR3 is CATRRGSNTEAFF. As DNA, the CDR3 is TGTGCCACTCGCAGAGGGTCGAACACTGAAGCTTTCTTT.

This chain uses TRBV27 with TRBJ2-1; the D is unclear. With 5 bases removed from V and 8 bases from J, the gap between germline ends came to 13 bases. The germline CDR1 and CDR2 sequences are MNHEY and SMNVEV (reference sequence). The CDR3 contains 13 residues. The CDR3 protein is CASSPRSTYEQFF. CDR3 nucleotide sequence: TGTGCCAGCAGTCCCAGATCTACATATGAGCAGTTCTTC.

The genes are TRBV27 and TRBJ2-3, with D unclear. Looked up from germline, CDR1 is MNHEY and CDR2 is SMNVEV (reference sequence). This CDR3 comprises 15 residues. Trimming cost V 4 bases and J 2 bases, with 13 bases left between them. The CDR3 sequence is CASSSPDGSTDTQYF. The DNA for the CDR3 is TGTGCCAGCAGTTCCCCGGACGGTTCCACAGATACGCAGTATTTT.